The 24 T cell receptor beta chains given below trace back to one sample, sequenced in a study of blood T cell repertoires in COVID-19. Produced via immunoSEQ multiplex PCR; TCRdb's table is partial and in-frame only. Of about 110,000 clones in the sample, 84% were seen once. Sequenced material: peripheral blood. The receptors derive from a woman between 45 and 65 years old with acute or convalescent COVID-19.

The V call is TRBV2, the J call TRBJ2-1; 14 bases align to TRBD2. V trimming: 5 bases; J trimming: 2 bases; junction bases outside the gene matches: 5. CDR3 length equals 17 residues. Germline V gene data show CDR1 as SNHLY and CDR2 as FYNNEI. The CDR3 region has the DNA TGTGCCAGCAGTTTCTCGGGACTAGCGGGGGCCTACAATGAGCAGTTCTTC. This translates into CASSFSGLAGAYNEQFF.

The CDR3 region has the DNA TGTGCCAGTACGACGAATCCAGACAGGGAAGGTCACACCATATATTTT. Translated, it gives CASTTNPDREGHTIYF. The J gene is TRBJ1-3, the V gene TRBV19, with 7 bases matching TRBD1. Germline CDR1 reads LNHDA; CDR2 reads SQIVND (reference sequence). CDR3 size: 16 residues. Losses at the gene ends were 7 bases for V and 8 bases for J; bases not matched to a gene: 17.

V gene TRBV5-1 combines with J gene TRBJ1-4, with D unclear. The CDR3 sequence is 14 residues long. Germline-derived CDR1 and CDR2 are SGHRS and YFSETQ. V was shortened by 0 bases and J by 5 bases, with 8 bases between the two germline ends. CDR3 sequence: CASSLGDINEKLFF. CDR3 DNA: TGCGCCAGCAGCTTGGGCGACATAAATGAAAAACTGTTTTTT.

CDR3 DNA: TGTGCCACCAGCCTATCCCGGGGGGGGAACACTGAAGCTTTCTTT. Translated, it gives CATSLSRGGNTEAFF. The genes are TRBV15 and TRBJ1-1; a possible D gene is TRBD1 (5 bases). The CDR3 is 15 residues long. Trimming cost V 5 bases and J 1 base, with 14 bases left between them. The V gene's germline CDR1 is LNHNV and CDR2 YYDKDF (reference sequence).

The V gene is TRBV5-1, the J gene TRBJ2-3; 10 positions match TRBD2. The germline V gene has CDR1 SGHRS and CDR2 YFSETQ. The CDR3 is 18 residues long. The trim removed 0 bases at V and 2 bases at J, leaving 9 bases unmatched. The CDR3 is CASSLGVAGGRDTDTQYF. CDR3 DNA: TGCGCCAGCAGCTTGGGGGTAGCGGGGGGCCGCGACACAGATACGCAGTATTTT.

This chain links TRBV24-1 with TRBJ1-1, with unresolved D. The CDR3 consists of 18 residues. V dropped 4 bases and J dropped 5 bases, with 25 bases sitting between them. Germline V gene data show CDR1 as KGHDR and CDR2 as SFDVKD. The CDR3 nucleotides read TGTGCCACCAGTGACTATGGGCGGGCAGGACGGAAGAGGACTGAAGCTTTCTTT. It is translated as CATSDYGRAGRKRTEAFF.

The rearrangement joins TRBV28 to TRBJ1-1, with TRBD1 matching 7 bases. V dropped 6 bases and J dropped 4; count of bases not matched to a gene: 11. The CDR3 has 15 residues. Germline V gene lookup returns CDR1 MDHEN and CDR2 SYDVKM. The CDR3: CASSRPPGQFTEAFF. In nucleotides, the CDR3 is TGTGCCAGCAGCCGTCCCCCGGGACAGTTCACTGAAGCTTTCTTT.

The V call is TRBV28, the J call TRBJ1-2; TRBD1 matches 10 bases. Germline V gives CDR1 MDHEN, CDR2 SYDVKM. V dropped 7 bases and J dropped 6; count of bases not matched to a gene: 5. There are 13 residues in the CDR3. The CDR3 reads CASTSGQGHGYTF. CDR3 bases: TGTGCCAGCACCTCGGGACAGGGGCATGGCTACACCTTC.

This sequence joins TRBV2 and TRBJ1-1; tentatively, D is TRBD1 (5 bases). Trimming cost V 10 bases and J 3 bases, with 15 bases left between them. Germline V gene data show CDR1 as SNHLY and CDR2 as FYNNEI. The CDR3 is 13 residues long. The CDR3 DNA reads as TGTGCCATTGCGGGGGGAAGGGACACTGAAGCTTTCTTT. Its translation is CAIAGGRDTEAFF.

The CDR3 coding sequence is TGTGCCAGCAGCCCCGGGGGGAACACTGAAGCTTTCTTT. Its translation is CASSPGGNTEAFF. This chain links TRBV7-3 with TRBJ1-1, with a tentative D call TRBD1 (5 bases). The CDR3 has 13 residues. Germline CDR1 is SGHTA and CDR2 is FQGTGA. The ends were cut back, 5 bases at V and 1 base at J, with 8 bases in the middle.

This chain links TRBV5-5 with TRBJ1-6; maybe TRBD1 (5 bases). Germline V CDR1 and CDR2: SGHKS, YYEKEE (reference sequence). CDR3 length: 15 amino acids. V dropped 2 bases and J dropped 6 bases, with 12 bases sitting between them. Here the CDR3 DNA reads TGTGCCAGCAGCTTCCAGGGTACTCCTAATTCACCCCTCCACTTT. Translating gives CASSFQGTPNSPLHF.

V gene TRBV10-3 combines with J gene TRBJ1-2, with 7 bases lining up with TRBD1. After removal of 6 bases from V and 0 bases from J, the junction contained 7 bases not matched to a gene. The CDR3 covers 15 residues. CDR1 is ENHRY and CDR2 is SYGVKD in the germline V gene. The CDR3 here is CAIRGTALPNYGYTF. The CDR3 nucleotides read TGTGCCATCAGGGGGACAGCCCTTCCTAACTATGGCTACACCTTC.

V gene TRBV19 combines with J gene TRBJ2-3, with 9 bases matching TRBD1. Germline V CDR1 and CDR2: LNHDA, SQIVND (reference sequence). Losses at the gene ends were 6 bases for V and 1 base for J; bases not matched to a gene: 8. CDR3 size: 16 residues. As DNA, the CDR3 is TGTGCCAGTAGCACCTTCTGGACAGGGGGCACAGATACGCAGTATTTT. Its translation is CASSTFWTGGTDTQYF.

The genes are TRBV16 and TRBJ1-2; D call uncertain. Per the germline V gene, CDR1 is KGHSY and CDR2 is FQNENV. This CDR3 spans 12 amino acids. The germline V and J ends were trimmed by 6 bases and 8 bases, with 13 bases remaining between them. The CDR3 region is CASRWAREGYTF. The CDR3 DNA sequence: TGTGCCAGCAGATGGGCGAGGGAAGGCTACACCTTC.

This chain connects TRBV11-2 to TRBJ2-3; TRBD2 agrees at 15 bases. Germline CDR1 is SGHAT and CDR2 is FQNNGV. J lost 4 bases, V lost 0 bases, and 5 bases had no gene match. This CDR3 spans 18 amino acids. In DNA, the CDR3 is TGTGCCAGCAGCTTAGATCGGACTAGCGGGGGGGACGCAGATACGCAGTATTTT. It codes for CASSLDRTSGGDADTQYF.

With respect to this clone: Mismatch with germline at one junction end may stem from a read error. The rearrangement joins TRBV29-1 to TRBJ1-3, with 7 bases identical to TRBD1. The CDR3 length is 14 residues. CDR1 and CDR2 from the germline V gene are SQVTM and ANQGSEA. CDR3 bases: TGCAGCGTTGAAGCCGAACGACTAGGGGGACAGCACGAATTT. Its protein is CSVEAERLGGQHEF.

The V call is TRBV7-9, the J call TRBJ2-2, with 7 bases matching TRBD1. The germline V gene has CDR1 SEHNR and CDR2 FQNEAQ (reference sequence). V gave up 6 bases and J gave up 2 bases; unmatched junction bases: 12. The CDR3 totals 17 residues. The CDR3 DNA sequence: TGTGCCAGCAGTCCCAAACAGGGGCGGCAAAACACCGGGGAGCTGTTTTTT. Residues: CASSPKQGRQNTGELFF.

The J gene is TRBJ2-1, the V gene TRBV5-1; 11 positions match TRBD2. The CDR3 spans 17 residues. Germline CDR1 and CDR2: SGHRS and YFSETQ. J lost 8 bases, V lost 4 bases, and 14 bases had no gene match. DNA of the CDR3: TGCGCCAGCAGCCCTTCTAGCGGGGGGTACTCCCGGGATGAGCAGTTCTTC. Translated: CASSPSSGGYSRDEQFF.

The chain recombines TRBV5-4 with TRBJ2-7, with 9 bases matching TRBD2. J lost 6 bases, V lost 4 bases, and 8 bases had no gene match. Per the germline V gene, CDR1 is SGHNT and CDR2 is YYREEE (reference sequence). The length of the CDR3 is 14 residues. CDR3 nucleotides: TGTGCCAGCAGCCCCCAAGCGGGGGGAATCGAGCAGTACTTC. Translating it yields CASSPQAGGIEQYF. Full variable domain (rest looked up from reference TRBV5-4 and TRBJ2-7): ETGVTQSPTHLIKTRGQQVTLRCSSQSGHNTVSWYQQALGQGPQFIFQYYREEENGRGNFPPRFSGLQFPNYSSELNVNALELDDSALYLCASSPQAGGIEQYFGPGTRLTVT.

The CDR3 nucleotides are TGTGCCAGCACCCCAGGTTGGGGCGCGAACACCGGGGAGCTGTTTTTT. Protein: CASTPGWGANTGELFF. This chain connects TRBV6-6 to TRBJ2-2, with D possibly TRBD1 on 5 matching bases. V lost 7 bases and J 0 bases, leaving 15 bases between the germline ends. This CDR3 is 16 amino acids long. Germline CDR1 and CDR2: MNHNY and SVGAGI (reference sequence).

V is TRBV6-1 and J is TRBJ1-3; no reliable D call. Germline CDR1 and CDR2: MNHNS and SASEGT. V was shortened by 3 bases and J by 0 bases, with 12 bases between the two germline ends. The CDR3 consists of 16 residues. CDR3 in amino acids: CASSDPSRPSGNTIYF. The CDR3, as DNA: TGTGCCAGCAGTGACCCCTCCCGTCCCTCTGGAAACACCATATATTTT.

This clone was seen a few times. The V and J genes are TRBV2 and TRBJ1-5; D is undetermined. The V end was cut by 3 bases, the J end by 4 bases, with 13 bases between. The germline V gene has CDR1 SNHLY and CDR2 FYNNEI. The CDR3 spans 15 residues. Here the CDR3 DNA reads TGTGCCAGCAGTGATCGGTCAGGAGGTAATCAGCCCCAGCATTTT. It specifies CASSDRSGGNQPQHF.

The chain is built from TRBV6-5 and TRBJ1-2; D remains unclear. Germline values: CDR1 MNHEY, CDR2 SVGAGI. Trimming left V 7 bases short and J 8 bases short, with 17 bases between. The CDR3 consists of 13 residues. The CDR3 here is CASIGDEGRGYTF. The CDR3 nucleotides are TGTGCCAGCATTGGGGATGAGGGTCGCGGCTACACCTTC.

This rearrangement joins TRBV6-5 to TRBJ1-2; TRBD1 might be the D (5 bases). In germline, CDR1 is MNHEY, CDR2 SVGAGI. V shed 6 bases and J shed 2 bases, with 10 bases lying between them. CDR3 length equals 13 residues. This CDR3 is CASRETANYGYTF. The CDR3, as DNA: TGTGCCAGCAGGGAGACAGCCAACTATGGCTACACCTTC.